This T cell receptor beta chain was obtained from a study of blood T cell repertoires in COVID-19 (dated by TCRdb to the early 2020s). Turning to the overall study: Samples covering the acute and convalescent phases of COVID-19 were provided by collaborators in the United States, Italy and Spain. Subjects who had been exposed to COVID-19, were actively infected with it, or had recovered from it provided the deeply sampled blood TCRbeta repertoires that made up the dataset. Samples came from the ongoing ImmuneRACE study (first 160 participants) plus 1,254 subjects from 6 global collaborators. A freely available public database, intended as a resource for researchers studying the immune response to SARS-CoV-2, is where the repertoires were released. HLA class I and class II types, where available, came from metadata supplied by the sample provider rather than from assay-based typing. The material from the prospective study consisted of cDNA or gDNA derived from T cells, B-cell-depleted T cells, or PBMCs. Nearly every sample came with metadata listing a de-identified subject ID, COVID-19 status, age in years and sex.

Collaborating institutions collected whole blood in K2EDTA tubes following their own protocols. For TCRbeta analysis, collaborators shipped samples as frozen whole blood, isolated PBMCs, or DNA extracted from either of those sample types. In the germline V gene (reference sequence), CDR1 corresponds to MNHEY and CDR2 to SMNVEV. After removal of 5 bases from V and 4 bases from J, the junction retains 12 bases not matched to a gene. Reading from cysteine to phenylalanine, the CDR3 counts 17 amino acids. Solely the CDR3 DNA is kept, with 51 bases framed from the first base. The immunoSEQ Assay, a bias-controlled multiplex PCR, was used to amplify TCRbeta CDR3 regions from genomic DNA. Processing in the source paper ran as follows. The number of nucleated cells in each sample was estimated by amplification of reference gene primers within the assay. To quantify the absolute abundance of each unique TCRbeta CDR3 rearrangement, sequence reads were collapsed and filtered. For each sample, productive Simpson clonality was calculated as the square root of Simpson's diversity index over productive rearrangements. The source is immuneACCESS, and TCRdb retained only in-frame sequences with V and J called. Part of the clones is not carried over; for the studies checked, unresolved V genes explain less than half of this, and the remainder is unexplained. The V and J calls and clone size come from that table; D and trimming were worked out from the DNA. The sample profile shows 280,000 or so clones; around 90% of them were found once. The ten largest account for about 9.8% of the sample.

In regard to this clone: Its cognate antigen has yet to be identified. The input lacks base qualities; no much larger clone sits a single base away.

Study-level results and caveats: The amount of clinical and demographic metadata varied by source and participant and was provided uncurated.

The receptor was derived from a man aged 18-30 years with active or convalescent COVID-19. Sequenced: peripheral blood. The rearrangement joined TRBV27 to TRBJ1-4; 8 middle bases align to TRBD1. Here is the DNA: TGTGCCAGCAGTCGACCGGGACAGGTGACTCTTAATGAAAAACTGTTTTTT. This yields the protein CASSRPGQVTLNEKLFF.